The rows below give T cell receptor beta chains drawn from one sample of a study of vaccination effects on CD4 cells after COVID-19. No antigens are known for them. This table comes from immunoSEQ multiplex PCR, and its TCRdb copy is limited to in-frame clones, with some not included. Of tens of thousands of clones detected, roughly 73% appear once; the ten largest clones hold 33%. The input for sequencing was CD4+ T cells from PBMCs cultured with a peptide pool, taken before COVID-19 vaccination. The receptors originated from a human donor who had a prior SARS-CoV-2 infection. CDR3s include the opening cysteine and the closing phenylalanine or tryptophan. D genes are given only for firm matches. Some rows mark clone size as missing; the rest say once, few, many or name a class of expanded clone.

length: 15; D: .; size: .; J: TRBJ1-6; V: TRBV19; DNA: TGTGCCAGTAGTGGGGGGGGCCTCAATAATTCACCCCTCCACTTT; CDR3: CASSGGGLNNSPLHF
length: 16; D: TRBD1; size: .; J: TRBJ1-5; V: TRBV6-2/TRBV6-3; DNA: TGTGCCAGCAGCCGACAGGGCGCGAGGGGCAATCAGCCCCAGCATTTT; CDR3: CASSRQGARGNQPQHF
length: 15; D: .; size: .; J: TRBJ1-1; V: TRBV2; DNA: TGTGCCAGCAGTTACTCCGGGACACCGAACACTGAAGCTTTCTTT; CDR3: CASSYSGTPNTEAFF
length: 13; D: .; size: .; J: TRBJ1-3; V: TRBV7-2; DNA: TGTGCCAGCAGCAGGGTACCAGGAAACACCATATATTTT; CDR3: CASSRVPGNTIYF
length: 11; D: .; size: few; J: TRBJ1-1; V: TRBV20-1; DNA: TGCAGCCAACGTCAGGTCACTGAAGCTTTCTTT; CDR3: CSQRQVTEAFF
length: 14; D: TRBD1; size: .; J: TRBJ2-5; V: TRBV7-9; DNA: TGTGCCAGCAGCCCGACAGGGATCCAAGAGACCCAGTACTTC; CDR3: CASSPTGIQETQYF
length: 15; D: .; size: few; J: TRBJ2-2; V: TRBV10-3; DNA: TGTGCCATCAGTAAGAGGGCCGAGAACACCGGGGAGCTGTTTTTT; CDR3: CAISKRAENTGELFF
length: 13; D: .; size: .; J: TRBJ1-5; V: TRBV11-2; DNA: TGTGCCAGCAGCTTAACCCCAAACTTTCTCCAGCATTTT; CDR3: CASSLTPNFLQHF
length: 17; D: .; size: .; J: TRBJ2-1; V: TRBV14; DNA: TGTGCCAGCAGCCAAGGCAGACTGCGGAGCTCCTACAATGAGCAGTTCTTC; CDR3: CASSQGRLRSSYNEQFF
length: 20; D: TRBD2; size: .; J: TRBJ2-5; V: TRBV4-2; DNA: TGTGCCAGCAGCCAACACCCCGGGACTAGCGGGGGAACTCGCCAAGAGACCCAGTACTTC; CDR3: CASSQHPGTSGGTRQETQYF
length: 15; D: .; size: once; J: TRBJ2-3; V: TRBV28; DNA: TGTGCCAGCAGTCGGGCTAGCTTCATCACAGATACGCAGTATTTT; CDR3: CASSRASFITDTQYF
length: 15; D: TRBD2; size: once; J: TRBJ2-1; V: TRBV7-2; DNA: TGTGCCAGCAGTGTGACTAGCGGATTTTACAATGAGCAGTTCTTC; CDR3: CASSVTSGFYNEQFF
length: 12; D: .; size: once; J: TRBJ2-1; V: TRBV6-5; DNA: TGTGCCAGCAGTTCGGCGGTAGGGGGTCCGTTCTTC; CDR3: CASSSAVGGPFF
length: 14; D: .; size: .; J: TRBJ1-2; V: TRBV25-1; DNA: TGTGCCAGCACCGCGGACGTGGGTCCTCTTGGCTACACCTTC; CDR3: CASTADVGPLGYTF
length: 13; D: .; size: .; J: TRBJ2-1; V: TRBV3-1/TRBV3-2; DNA: TGTGCCAGCAGCCATGGTTCCTACAATGAGCAGTTCTTC; CDR3: CASSHGSYNEQFF
length: 14; D: .; size: .; J: TRBJ1-3; V: TRBV13; DNA: TGTGCCAGCAGCTTAAGGCACAGGGCTGACACCATATATTTT; CDR3: CASSLRHRADTIYF
length: 14; D: .; size: once; J: TRBJ1-2; V: TRBV6-5; DNA: TGTGCCAGCAGTTACTCGTTCACTGTAACTGGCTACACCTTC; CDR3: CASSYSFTVTGYTF
length: 14; D: .; size: .; J: TRBJ2-2; V: TRBV5-4; DNA: TGTGCCAGCAGCTTGACAGGGAGAACCGGGGAGCTGTTTTTT; CDR3: CASSLTGRTGELFF
length: 17; D: TRBD2; size: .; J: TRBJ2-1; V: TRBV14; DNA: TGTGCCAGCAGCGACAAGGTACTAGCGGGAGTCAACAATGAGCAGTTCTTC; CDR3: CASSDKVLAGVNNEQFF
length: 15; D: .; size: .; J: TRBJ2-2; V: TRBV5-4; DNA: TGTGCCAGCAGCTTGATGGGGCGCGGCACCGGGGAGCTGTTTTTT; CDR3: CASSLMGRGTGELFF
length: 16; D: TRBD2; size: few; J: TRBJ2-1; V: TRBV5-6; DNA: TGTGCCAGCAGCTTGATTGTGACTAGCGGATACAATGAGCAGTTCTTC; CDR3: CASSLIVTSGYNEQFF
length: 15; D: .; size: once; J: TRBJ2-3; V: TRBV5-4; DNA: TGTGCCAGCAGCTTGTTCCAGGGTGGCGCAGATACGCAGTATTTT; CDR3: CASSLFQGGADTQYF
length: 17; D: TRBD2; size: few; J: TRBJ2-1; V: TRBV18; DNA: TGTGCCAGCTCACCGACTGCGGGAGCGAGCTCCTACAATGAGCAGTTCTTC; CDR3: CASSPTAGASSYNEQFF
length: 14; D: .; size: .; J: TRBJ1-5; V: TRBV6-6; DNA: TGTGCCAGCAGTTACGGGCAAGAGAATCAGCCCCAGCATTTT; CDR3: CASSYGQENQPQHF
length: 15; D: .; size: once; J: TRBJ2-5; V: TRBV5-4; DNA: TGTGCCAGCAGCTTGGGAGCGGAGACACGGGAGACCCAGTACTTC; CDR3: CASSLGAETRETQYF
length: 15; D: TRBD2; size: .; J: TRBJ2-1; V: TRBV7-8; DNA: TGTGCCAGCACTCTAGCGGGAGACTCCTACAATGAGCAGTTCTTC; CDR3: CASTLAGDSYNEQFF
length: 16; D: .; size: .; J: TRBJ1-6; V: TRBV7-6; DNA: TGTGCCAGCAGCTTGGAGGGGAGCTCCTATAATTCACCCCTCCACTTT; CDR3: CASSLEGSSYNSPLHF
length: 13; D: .; size: .; J: TRBJ1-1; V: TRBV7-8; DNA: TGTGCCAGCAAGGGCCAGCTGAACACTGAAGCTTTCTTT; CDR3: CASKGQLNTEAFF
length: 11; D: .; size: .; J: TRBJ2-7; V: TRBV6-5; DNA: TGTGCCAGCAGCTCAGTAGGCGAGCAGTACTTC; CDR3: CASSSVGEQYF
length: 16; D: .; size: once; J: TRBJ1-1; V: TRBV7-9; DNA: TGTGCCAGCAGCTTAGGTGGAGACAATGGTAACACTGAAGCTTTCTTT; CDR3: CASSLGGDNGNTEAFF
length: 15; D: .; size: .; J: TRBJ1-4; V: TRBV9; DNA: TGTGCCAGCAGCGAACGGACGGGACAATTTGAAAAACTGTTTTTT; CDR3: CASSERTGQFEKLFF
length: 12; D: TRBD2; size: .; J: TRBJ2-3; V: TRBV6-5; DNA: TGTGCCAGCAGTAAACTAGCGGGTACGCAGTATTTT; CDR3: CASSKLAGTQYF
length: 15; D: .; size: .; J: TRBJ1-1; V: TRBV24-1; DNA: TGTGCCACCAGTGATGGGGGCGCTGACAGGACTGAAGCTTTCTTT; CDR3: CATSDGGADRTEAFF
length: 18; D: .; size: once; J: TRBJ2-2; V: TRBV5-5; DNA: TGTGCCAGCAGCCACATGGTGGGCGCGGGGATCCGCACCGGGGAGCTGTTTTTT; CDR3: CASSHMVGAGIRTGELFF
length: 16; D: TRBD1; size: .; J: TRBJ1-4; V: TRBV4-1; DNA: TGCGCCAGCAGCCAGCACCAGGGGGGCTTTAATGAAAAACTGTTTTTT; CDR3: CASSQHQGGFNEKLFF
length: 13; D: .; size: few; J: TRBJ1-2; V: TRBV6-5; DNA: TGTGCCAGCAGTTACACGTACAGGGACGGCTACACCTTC; CDR3: CASSYTYRDGYTF
length: 15; D: .; size: .; J: TRBJ2-1; V: TRBV21-1; DNA: TGTGCCAGCCCTCAAGGACTACAGGACTACAATGAGCAGTTCTTC; CDR3: CASPQGLQDYNEQFF
length: 15; D: .; size: .; J: TRBJ2-5; V: TRBV10-3; DNA: TGTGCCATCAGTGAGGACACTCGGTGGGGAGAGACCCAGTACTTC; CDR3: CAISEDTRWGETQYF
length: 17; D: .; size: .; J: TRBJ2-5; V: TRBV7-8; DNA: TGTGCCAGCAGCCGAGCTCCGTACAGAAATTATCAAGAGACCCAGTACTTC; CDR3: CASSRAPYRNYQETQYF
length: 16; D: TRBD2; size: .; J: TRBJ2-3; V: TRBV7-2; DNA: TGTGCCAGCAGCTTAGGACTAGCGGGAGTTCCGCATACGCAGTATTTT; CDR3: CASSLGLAGVPHTQYF
length: 14; D: .; size: .; J: TRBJ2-1; V: TRBV29-1; DNA: TGCAGCGTTGAAGGGGGCTCGGGGGCGAATGAGCAGTTCTTC; CDR3: CSVEGGSGANEQFF
length: 17; D: .; size: .; J: TRBJ2-3; V: TRBV7-2; DNA: TGTGCCAGCAGCTTAGTGCCACAGGGACCTAACACAGATACGCAGTATTTT; CDR3: CASSLVPQGPNTDTQYF
length: 17; D: TRBD2; size: .; J: TRBJ2-2; V: TRBV11-3; DNA: TGTGCCAGCACCCCACAGAGCGGGGGGCCTTGGACCGGGGAGCTGTTTTTT; CDR3: CASTPQSGGPWTGELFF
length: 13; D: .; size: .; J: TRBJ2-1; V: TRBV3-1/TRBV3-2; DNA: TGTGCCAGCAGCCTCCCTAACTACAATGAGCAGTTCTTC; CDR3: CASSLPNYNEQFF
length: 15; D: TRBD2; size: .; J: TRBJ2-5; V: TRBV7-3; DNA: TGTGCCAGCAGCTTCGGACTAGCGGGACAAGAGACCCAGTACTTC; CDR3: CASSFGLAGQETQYF
length: 16; D: .; size: few; J: TRBJ2-1; V: TRBV6-6; DNA: TGTGCCAGCAGTTACAGAATCAAGAGCTCCTACAATGAGCAGTTCTTC; CDR3: CASSYRIKSSYNEQFF
length: 15; D: TRBD1; size: .; J: TRBJ2-7; V: TRBV18; DNA: TGTGCCAGCAGAGCTGCGGGACAGGGGACCTACGAGCAGTACTTC; CDR3: CASRAAGQGTYEQYF
length: 15; D: .; size: few; J: TRBJ1-6; V: TRBV5-6; DNA: TGTGCCAGCAGCCGACTGGACCTATATAATTCACCCCTCCACTTT; CDR3: CASSRLDLYNSPLHF
length: 15; D: .; size: .; J: TRBJ1-2; V: TRBV6-6; DNA: TGTGCCAGCAAATCAGCACCAAGCCAGAACTATGGCTACACCTTC; CDR3: CASKSAPSQNYGYTF
length: 14; D: .; size: .; J: TRBJ2-5; V: TRBV7-2; DNA: TGTGCCAGCAGCTTAAGGGCAGTGGAAGAGACCCAGTACTTC; CDR3: CASSLRAVEETQYF
length: 13; D: TRBD1; size: .; J: TRBJ1-2; V: TRBV6-6; DNA: TGTGCCAGCAGCTCACAGGGGGCCTATGGCTACACCTTC; CDR3: CASSSQGAYGYTF
length: 13; D: .; size: .; J: TRBJ2-5; V: TRBV12-3/TRBV12-4; DNA: TGTGCCAGCAAGAGGGACGGAGGAGAGACCCAGTACTTC; CDR3: CASKRDGGETQYF
length: 19; D: .; size: once; J: TRBJ2-6; V: TRBV4-2; DNA: TGTGCCAGCAGCCAAGATAATGTTAGGGGAGTCTCTGGGGCCAACGTCCTGACTTTC; CDR3: CASSQDNVRGVSGANVLTF